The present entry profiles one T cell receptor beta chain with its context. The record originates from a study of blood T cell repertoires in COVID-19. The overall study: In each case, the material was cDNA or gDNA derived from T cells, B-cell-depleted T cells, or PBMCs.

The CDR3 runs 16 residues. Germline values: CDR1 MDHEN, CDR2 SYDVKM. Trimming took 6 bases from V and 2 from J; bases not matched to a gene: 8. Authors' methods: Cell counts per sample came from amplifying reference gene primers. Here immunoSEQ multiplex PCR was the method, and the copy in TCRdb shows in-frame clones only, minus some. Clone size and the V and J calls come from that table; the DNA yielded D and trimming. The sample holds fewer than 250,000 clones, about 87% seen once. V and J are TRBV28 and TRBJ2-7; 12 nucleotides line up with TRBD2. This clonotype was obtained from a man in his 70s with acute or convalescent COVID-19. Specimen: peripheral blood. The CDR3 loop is CASRTSGRHPPYEQYF. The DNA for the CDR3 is TGTGCCAGCAGAACTAGCGGGAGGCACCCCCCCTACGAGCAGTACTTC.